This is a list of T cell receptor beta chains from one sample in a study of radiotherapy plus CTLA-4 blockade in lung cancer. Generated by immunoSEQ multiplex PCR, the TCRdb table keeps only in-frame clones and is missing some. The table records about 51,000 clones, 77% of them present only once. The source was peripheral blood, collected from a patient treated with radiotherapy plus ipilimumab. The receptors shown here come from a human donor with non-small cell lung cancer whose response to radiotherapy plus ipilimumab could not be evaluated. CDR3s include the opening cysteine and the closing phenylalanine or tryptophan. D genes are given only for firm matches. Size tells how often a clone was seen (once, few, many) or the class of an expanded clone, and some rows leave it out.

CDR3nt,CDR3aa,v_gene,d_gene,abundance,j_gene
TGTGCCAGCAGTTACGACTCCTCCTACGAGCAGTACTTC,CASSYDSSYEQYF,TRBV6-6,.,.,TRBJ2-7
TGTGCCAGCAGCTCGGGGGGGAATAATTCACCCCTCCACTTT,CASSSGGNNSPLHF,TRBV6-1,.,.,TRBJ1-6
TGTGCCTGTCGACAGGGCGTAAACACCGGGGAGCTGTTTTTT,CACRQGVNTGELFF,TRBV6-5,TRBD1,.,TRBJ2-2
TGCGCCAGCAGCCCCGGACAGGGAAATGAAAAACTGTTTTTT,CASSPGQGNEKLFF,TRBV5-1,TRBD1,.,TRBJ1-4
TGCGCCAGCAGCCCCAGGACAAACCTCGAAGCTTTCTTT,CASSPRTNLEAFF,TRBV4-3,.,.,TRBJ1-1
TGTGCCAGCAGCGTAGCGGGACAGGGGCCCTATGGCTACACCTTC,CASSVAGQGPYGYTF,TRBV9,TRBD1,.,TRBJ1-2
TGTGCCAGCGGTTGGACAGGGATCTACGAGCAGTACTTC,CASGWTGIYEQYF,TRBV27,TRBD1,.,TRBJ2-7
TGTGCCATCAAGCCCGGCGGGGGGTACTACAATGAGCAGTTCTTC,CAIKPGGGYYNEQFF,TRBV10-3,TRBD2,.,TRBJ2-1
TGTGCCAGTAGTATAGTGAGAGGTCAGGGGTACACTGAAGCTTTCTTT,CASSIVRGQGYTEAFF,TRBV19,.,once,TRBJ1-1
TGTGCCACCAGCAGAGACAGGGGACGAGAGCAGGGCTACACCTTC,CATSRDRGREQGYTF,TRBV15,.,.,TRBJ1-2
TGTGCCAGCAGTAGACAGAGTTCGAATAATGAGCAGTTCTTC,CASSRQSSNNEQFF,TRBV6-5,.,.,TRBJ2-1
TGTGCCAGCAGCGTACTTAGCGGGACCGGGGAGCTGTTTTTT,CASSVLSGTGELFF,TRBV9,TRBD2,.,TRBJ2-2
TGCGCCAGCAAAAAGGGAGGGGCAAACACTGAAGCTTTCTTT,CASKKGGANTEAFF,TRBV27,.,.,TRBJ1-1
TGTGCCAGCAGCTCTAGACAGGGCTCCTACGAGCAGTACTTC,CASSSRQGSYEQYF,TRBV7-2,TRBD1,.,TRBJ2-7
TGTGCCACCTCGGACACCCATATGAACACTGAAGCTTTCTTT,CATSDTHMNTEAFF,TRBV19,.,.,TRBJ1-1
TGCAGCGTTCGGGACAGGAATTACGAGCAGTACTTC,CSVRDRNYEQYF,TRBV29-1,TRBD1,.,TRBJ2-7
TGTGCCAGCAGTTGGGCGGGGGTGTCCTACGAGCAGTACTTC,CASSWAGVSYEQYF,TRBV27,TRBD2,.,TRBJ2-7
TGTGCCAGCAGCTTATTATCCGGGGGAAACACTGAAGCTTTCTTT,CASSLLSGGNTEAFF,TRBV7-3,.,.,TRBJ1-1
TGTGCCAGCACTTATAGGGACAGGAGAAATGAAAAACTGTTTTTT,CASTYRDRRNEKLFF,TRBV13,TRBD1,.,TRBJ1-4
TGTGCCAGCAGCTTAACAGGGGACCAAGAGACCCAGTACTTC,CASSLTGDQETQYF,TRBV7-3,.,.,TRBJ2-5
TGTGCCAGCTCACCCGGACAGGATTATGAAAAACTGTTTTTT,CASSPGQDYEKLFF,TRBV18,TRBD1,few,TRBJ1-4
TGTGCCAGCAGTGGCCGGACAGGGCGGGATGAGCAGTTCTTC,CASSGRTGRDEQFF,TRBV2,TRBD1,.,TRBJ2-1
TGTGCCAGCGTCCCCCCCGGCAGGGAGACCCAGTACTTC,CASVPPGRETQYF,TRBV6-1,.,.,TRBJ2-5
TGCGCCAGCAGTGAGACTGGGAACACTGAAGCTTTCTTT,CASSETGNTEAFF,TRBV10-2,.,few,TRBJ1-1
TGTGCCAGCAGCGTAGCTACGGGGTTGGGCTACAATGAGCAGTTCTTC,CASSVATGLGYNEQFF,TRBV9,.,.,TRBJ2-1